These 17 T cell receptor beta chains were sequenced from one sample in a study of T cell responses to AZD1222 COVID-19 vaccine. Sequencing used immunoSEQ multiplex PCR; TCRdb keeps in-frame clones, though not all of them. The sample shows 150,000 to 200,000 clones, over 75% of them seen only once. The sample here was peripheral blood, taken on day 0 of AZD1222 vaccination. Receptor source: an adult in good health.

The chain combines TRBV9 with TRBJ1-4; TRBD1 might be the D (5 bases). V lost 3 bases and J 6 bases, leaving 12 bases between the germline ends. This CDR3 spans 14 amino acids. Germline loops: CDR1 SGDLS, CDR2 YYNGEE. The CDR3 sequence: CASSARRGDEKLFF. As DNA, the CDR3 is TGTGCCAGCAGCGCCCGCCGGGGCGATGAAAAACTGTTTTTT.

As to this clone: The junction departs from the called germline gene at one end, perhaps through a read error. The chain joins TRBV2 to TRBJ2-3, with D maybe TRBD2 (5 bases). The V gene's germline CDR1 is SNHLY and CDR2 FYNNEI. CDR3 length equals 11 residues. DNA of the CDR3: TGTGCCAGCAGTCTCCGGACTGGAACGCATTTT. The encoded protein is CASSLRTGTHF.

This chain links TRBV7-2 with TRBJ2-5, with a weak D call TRBD1 (8 bases). V was clipped by 3 bases and J by 5 bases, with 16 bases between them. The CDR3 is 15 amino acids. Germline V lookup: CDR1 SGHTA, CDR2 FQGNSA. CDR3 amino acids: CASSFTGGAMETQYF. The CDR3 bases are TGTGCCAGCAGCTTCACAGGGGGGGCTATGGAGACCCAGTACTTC.

The gene calls are TRBV10-3 and TRBJ2-3, with D unresolved. The CDR3 extends over 12 amino acids. The V gene lost 3 bases and the J gene lost 4 bases, with 5 bases spanning the gap. From germline, CDR1 is ENHRY and CDR2 SYGVKD. For the CDR3, the DNA is TGTGCCATCAGTGATCCCCCAGATACGCAGTATTTT. It encodes CAISDPPDTQYF.

J is TRBJ2-3 and V is TRBV4-2; TRBD2 aligns across 7 bases. V dropped 3 bases and J dropped 0; count of bases not matched to a gene: 9. The CDR3 consists of 17 residues. CDR1 LGHNA and CDR2 YNFKEQ come from the germline V gene. The CDR3 loop reads CASSQGGRARSTDTQYF. The CDR3 bases are TGTGCCAGCAGCCAGGGGGGGAGGGCCCGTAGCACAGATACGCAGTATTTT.

The CDR3 region is CASSVLTGGGTDTQYF. The CDR3 DNA is TGTGCCAGCAGTGTTTTGACAGGAGGGGGCACAGATACGCAGTATTTT. This sequence joins TRBV2 and TRBJ2-3, with D perhaps assigned TRBD1 or TRBD2 (6 bases each). The CDR3 is 16 residues long. V shed 4 bases and J shed 1 base, with 15 bases lying between them. The germline V gene encodes CDR1 SNHLY and CDR2 FYNNEI.

V and J are TRBV4-2 and TRBJ2-2; the D is unclear. The CDR3 runs 17 residues. CDR1 LGHNA and CDR2 YNFKEQ come from the germline V gene. V lost 0 bases and J 0 bases, leaving 11 bases between the germline ends. The CDR3 here is CASSQERARTNTGELFF. The CDR3 DNA sequence: TGTGCCAGCAGCCAAGAAAGGGCGCGAACGAACACCGGGGAGCTGTTTTTT.

The CDR3 here is CASSFWGGDTRRSEQYF. CDR3 sequence (DNA): TGTGCCAGCAGCTTTTGGGGTGGGGACACCCGAAGAAGTGAGCAGTACTTC. The V and J genes are TRBV11-2 and TRBJ2-7, with a weak D call TRBD1 (6 bases). Germline CDR1 is SGHAT and CDR2 is FQNNGV. V lost 3 bases and J 7 bases, leaving 25 bases between the germline ends. The CDR3 is 17 residues long.

The chain has TRBV27 and TRBJ1-5; D is perhaps TRBD1 (6 bases). V was trimmed by 0 bases and J by 4 bases, leaving 16 bases between them. Looked up from germline, CDR1 is MNHEY and CDR2 is SMNVEV (reference sequence). The CDR3 sequence is 17 residues long. The CDR3 sequence: CASSLSALQGGNQPQHF. CDR3 nucleotide sequence: TGTGCCAGCAGTTTATCGGCCCTACAGGGAGGAAATCAGCCCCAGCATTTT.

The chain joins TRBV7-3 to TRBJ2-7; TRBD2 aligns across 12 bases. The CDR3 runs to 15 residues. Germline assignment: CDR1 SGHTA and CDR2 FQGTGA. Trimming at V came to 5 bases and at J to 4 bases, leaving 6 bases not matched to a gene. CDR3 protein: CASSPGLAGRYEQYF. The CDR3 DNA reads as TGTGCCAGCAGCCCCGGACTAGCGGGGAGGTACGAGCAGTACTTC. Complete variable domain (other parts from reference TRBV7-3 and TRBJ2-7): GAGVSQTPSNKVTEKGKYVELRCDPISGHTALYWYRQSLGQGPEFLIYFQGTGAADDSGLPNDRFFAVRPEGSVSTLKIQRTERGDSAVYLCASSPGLAGRYEQYFGPGTRLTVT.

This clone was seen once. The chain is built from TRBV5-1 and TRBJ2-7; no clear D. CDR1 SGHRS and CDR2 YFSETQ come from the germline V gene. This CDR3 region has 12 residues. Trimming shortened V by 1 base and J by 7 bases, and 9 bases separated the two germline ends. CDR3 coding DNA: TGCGCCAGCAGCTTGAGAGGACGGGAGCAGTACTTC. Amino acid sequence: CASSLRGREQYF.

The gene calls are TRBV3-1 (or the pseudogene TRBV3-2) and TRBJ1-2; tentative D call: TRBD1 (6 bases). Trimming pared 4 bases from V and 0 bases from J, leaving 12 bases between. The CDR3 length is 15 residues. From germline, CDR1 is LGHDT and CDR2 YNNKEL (reference sequence). The CDR3 DNA follows: TGTGCCAGCAGCCTACGACAGGAGTCTAACTATGGCTACACCTTC. This encodes CASSLRQESNYGYTF.

The chain carries TRBV7-2 and TRBJ1-2, with 7 bases matching TRBD1. This CDR3 contains 15 residues. V lost 5 bases, J lost 6 bases, and 12 bases stayed unmatched. Germline CDR1 SGHTA, CDR2 FQGNSA. The CDR3 nucleotides read TGTGCCAGCAGCCCAACCCTTGCAGGGGGGGATGGCTACACCTTC. Translating it yields CASSPTLAGGDGYTF.

Remarks on this clone: Relative to the germline gene, one junction end is altered; a read error may explain this. The rearrangement uses TRBV11-2 and TRBJ1-5; weak D call: TRBD1 (5 bases). Germline V gives CDR1 SGHAT, CDR2 FQNNGV. The CDR3 has 17 amino acids. The CDR3 nucleotides are TGTGCCAGCAGTTTAGGGGAGTTTGGATATAGCAATCAGCCCCAGCATTTT. This sequence encodes CASSLGEFGYSNQPQHF.

The chain employs TRBV14 and TRBJ2-5; a weak D match, TRBD1 (6 bases). CDR1 and CDR2 from the germline V gene are SGHDN and FVKESK. CDR3 length: 16 residues. Trimming took off 0 bases at V and 4 bases at J, with 15 bases between the two ends. The CDR3 DNA is TGTGCCAGCAGCCAAGATCGGGCAGGGGCCCGAGAGACCCAGTACTTC. Protein product: CASSQDRAGARETQYF.

The chain combines TRBV30 with TRBJ1-6; TRBD1 aligns across 9 bases. V lost 5 bases, J lost 10 bases, and 6 bases stayed unmatched. CDR1 and CDR2 from the germline V gene are GTSNPN and SVGIG (reference sequence). The CDR3 totals 13 residues. The CDR3 reads CAWGGQGGSPLHF. CDR3 bases: TGTGCCTGGGGGGGACAGGGCGGCTCACCCCTCCACTTT.

This chain links TRBV7-8 with TRBJ2-5, with TRBD1 identical over 7 bases. Germline V gene lookup returns CDR1 SGHVS and CDR2 FQNEAQ. Unmatched junction bases numbered 5, after V lost 5 bases and J lost 5 bases. This CDR3 spans 13 amino acids. The CDR3 spells CASSRDSWETQYF. The CDR3 DNA reads TGTGCCAGCAGCAGGGACAGCTGGGAGACCCAGTACTTC.